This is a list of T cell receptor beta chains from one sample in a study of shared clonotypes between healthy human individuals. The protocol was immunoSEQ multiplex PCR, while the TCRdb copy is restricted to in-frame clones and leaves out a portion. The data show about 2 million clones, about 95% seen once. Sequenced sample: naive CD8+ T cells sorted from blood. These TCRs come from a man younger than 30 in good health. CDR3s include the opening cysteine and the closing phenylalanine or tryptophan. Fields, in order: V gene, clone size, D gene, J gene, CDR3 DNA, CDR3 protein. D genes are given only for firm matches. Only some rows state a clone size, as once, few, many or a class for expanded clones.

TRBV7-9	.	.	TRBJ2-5	TGTGCCAGCAGCTTACCCAGGGGGGCCGTCCGCCAAGAGACCCAGTACTTC	CASSLPRGAVRQETQYF
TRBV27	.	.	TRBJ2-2	TGTGCCAGCAGTTTCGGGAAGAACACCGGGGAGCTGTTTTTT	CASSFGKNTGELFF
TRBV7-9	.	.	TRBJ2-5	TGTGCCAGCAGAGAACAAGAGACCCAGTACTTC	CASREQETQYF
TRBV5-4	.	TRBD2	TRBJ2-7	TGTGCCAGCAGTCTTTTCGGGGGGGACCCCTACGAGCAGTACTTC	CASSLFGGDPYEQYF
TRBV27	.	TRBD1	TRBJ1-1	TGTGCCAGCAGTATCCAGGGGGCTTACGCTGAAGCTTTCTTT	CASSIQGAYAEAFF
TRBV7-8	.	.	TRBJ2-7	TGTGCCAGCAGCTTACTGGGGCTCACCTACGAGCAGTACTTC	CASSLLGLTYEQYF
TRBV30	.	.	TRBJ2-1	TGTGCCTGGAGTAGATATAGCATCAATGAGCAGTTCTTC	CAWSRYSINEQFF
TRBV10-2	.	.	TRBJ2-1	TGCGCCAGCAGCCCCCTGAGGGGGGACTTATACAATGAGCAGTTCTTC	CASSPLRGDLYNEQFF
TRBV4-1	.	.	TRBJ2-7	TGCGCCAGCAGCTCTCGCTTTCCAATCTCCGAGCAGTACTTC	CASSSRFPISEQYF
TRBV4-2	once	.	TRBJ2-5	TGTGCCAGCAGCCAAGTTCTGGGGGGAGAGACCCAGTACTTC	CASSQVLGGETQYF
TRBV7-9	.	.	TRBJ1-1	TGTGCCAGCAGCCCGGACCGGGTTGAAGCTTTCTTT	CASSPDRVEAFF
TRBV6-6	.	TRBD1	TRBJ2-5	TGTGCCAGCAGTTCGACAGGGAGTCAGCAAGAGACCCAGTACTTC	CASSSTGSQQETQYF
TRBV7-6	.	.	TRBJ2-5	TGTGCCAGCAGCTTGGTAGATACGGAGACCCAGTACTTC	CASSLVDTETQYF
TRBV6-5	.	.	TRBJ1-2	TGTGCCAGCAGTTACTCCGACAGTAACTATGGCTACACCTTC	CASSYSDSNYGYTF
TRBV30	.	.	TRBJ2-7	TGTGCCTGGGGACGAGGTCACTCCTACGAGCAGTACTTC	CAWGRGHSYEQYF
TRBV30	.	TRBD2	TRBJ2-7	TGTGCCTGGAGTCCGGGGGGGGTTGAGCAGTACTTC	CAWSPGGVEQYF
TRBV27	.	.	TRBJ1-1	TGTGCCAGCAGTCAGCAGGGAGGAGGAACTGAAGCTTTCTTT	CASSQQGGGTEAFF
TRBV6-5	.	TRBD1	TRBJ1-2	TGTGCCAGCAGTACCGGGACAGTCTATGGCTACACCTTC	CASSTGTVYGYTF
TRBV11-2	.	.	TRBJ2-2	TGTGCCAGCAGCCTCGGGACACTAACGGGGGAGCTGTTTTTT	CASSLGTLTGELFF
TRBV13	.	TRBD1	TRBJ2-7	TGTGCCAGTACACAGGGGGCCGCCAACGAGCAGTACTTC	CASTQGAANEQYF
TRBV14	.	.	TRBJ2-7	TGTGCCAGCAGCCAAGATTGGGGGTACGAGCAGTACTTC	CASSQDWGYEQYF
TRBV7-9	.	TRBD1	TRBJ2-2	TGTGCCAGCAGCTCTCCAGGGGGCGCGAACACCGGGGAGCTGTTTTTT	CASSSPGGANTGELFF
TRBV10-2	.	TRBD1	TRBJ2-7	TGCGCCAGCAGTGGACAACAGGGGAGATACGAGCAGTACTTC	CASSGQQGRYEQYF
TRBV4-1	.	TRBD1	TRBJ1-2	TGCGCCAGCAGCCAGGGGACAGGGGTTGGCTACACCTTC	CASSQGTGVGYTF
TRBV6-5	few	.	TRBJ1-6	TGTGCCAGCAGTTACTCGGAAGGGGATTCACCCCTCCACTTT	CASSYSEGDSPLHF
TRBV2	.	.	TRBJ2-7	TGTGCCAGCAGGGACTCCCCAGCGGGTTCTTACGAGCAGTACTTC	CASRDSPAGSYEQYF
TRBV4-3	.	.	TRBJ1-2	TGCGCCAGCAGCCAAGATGGTTGGTGGACCACCTTC	CASSQDGWWTTF
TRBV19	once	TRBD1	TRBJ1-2	TGTGCCAGTAGTATGTGGACAGGGGGCAACTATGGCTACACCTTC	CASSMWTGGNYGYTF
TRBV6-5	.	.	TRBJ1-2	TGTGCCAGCAGTTACGGCCGAGGGGGGCACTATGGCTACACCTTC	CASSYGRGGHYGYTF
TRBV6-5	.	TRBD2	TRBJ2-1	TGTGCCAGCAGTTACTCGGGACTAGCGAGAGAGCAGTTCTTC	CASSYSGLAREQFF
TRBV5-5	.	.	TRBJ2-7	TGTGCCAGCAGCTTGGAGGGCAGGACCTACGAGCAGTACTTC	CASSLEGRTYEQYF